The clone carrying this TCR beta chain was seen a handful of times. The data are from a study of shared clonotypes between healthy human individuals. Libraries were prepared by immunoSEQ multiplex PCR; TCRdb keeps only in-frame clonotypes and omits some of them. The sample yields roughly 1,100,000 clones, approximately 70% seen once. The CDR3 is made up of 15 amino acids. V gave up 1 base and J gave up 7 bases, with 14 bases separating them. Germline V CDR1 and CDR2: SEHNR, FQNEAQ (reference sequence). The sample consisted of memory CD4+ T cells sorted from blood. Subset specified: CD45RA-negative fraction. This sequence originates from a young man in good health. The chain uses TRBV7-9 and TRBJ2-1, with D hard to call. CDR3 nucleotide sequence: TGTGCCAGCAGCTTAGGACGGCAATCCATAAATGAGCAGTTCTTC. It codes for CASSLGRQSINEQFF. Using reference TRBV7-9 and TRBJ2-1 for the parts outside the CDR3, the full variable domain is DTGVSQNPRHKITKRGQNVTFRCDPISEHNRLYWYRQTLGQGPEFLTYFQNEAQLEKSRLLSDRFSAERPKGSFSTLEIQRTEQGDSAMYLCASSLGRQSINEQFFGPGTRLTVL.